This T cell receptor beta chain was captured in a study of regulatory T cells in long-lasting Graves disease. Time point: persistent/refractory GD, antithyroid drugs over 5 years with positive TRAb. Extracted RNA from PBMCs served as the source of the TCR library. The table lists this clonotype with a few counts. Its target is unknown. The study's findings and limits: Patients whose Graves' disease persisted exhibited lower TCR diversity than those newly diagnosed.

The CDR3 length is 15 residues. Germline trimming cut 5 bases from V and 7 bases from J; bases unmatched to any gene: 4. In germline, CDR1 is SGHTA, CDR2 FQGTGA. Relying on iRepertoire HTBI primers and Arm-PCR of CDR3 regions, the team built TCR beta libraries. TCRdb processed the multiplex PCR reads anew with MiXCR; each CDR3 protein has one entry. In the table there are about 660,000 distinct CDR3 sequences, approximately 31% of which are singletons. Sequences were derived from peripheral blood mononuclear cells (PBMCs), sampled when the disease was refractory, from a patient treated with antithyroid drugs. This clonotype was sampled from a female donor with Graves disease. V and J are TRBV7-3 and TRBJ2-2; 13 nucleotides align to TRBD2. The CDR3 sequence is CASSRTSGRGGELFF. CDR3 coding DNA: TGTGCCAGCAGCCGGACTAGCGGGAGAGGCGGGGAGCTGTTTTTT.